This TCR beta chain was observed in a study of T cell changes during pregnancy in multiple sclerosis. The ends lost 0 bases at V and 0 bases at J; junction bases unmatched: 2. The germline gives CDR1 SGHDT, CDR2 YYEEEE. This CDR3 is 15 amino acids long. Libraries were prepared by immunoSEQ multiplex PCR; TCRdb keeps only in-frame clonotypes and omits some of them. Altogether 50,000 or so clones are present, 95% being singletons, with the ten largest covering 5.5% to 6%. The specimen comprised CD8+ T cells from peripheral blood mononuclear cells, sampled in the first trimester of pregnancy. The V and J genes are TRBV5-6 and TRBJ2-7; 8 bases are shared with TRBD1. The source of this sequence is a female donor with multiple sclerosis, enrolled in a pregnancy study. This CDR3 is CASSLGQGSSYEQYF. The CDR3 DNA reads as TGTGCCAGCAGCTTGGGACAGGGGAGCTCCTACGAGCAGTACTTC.